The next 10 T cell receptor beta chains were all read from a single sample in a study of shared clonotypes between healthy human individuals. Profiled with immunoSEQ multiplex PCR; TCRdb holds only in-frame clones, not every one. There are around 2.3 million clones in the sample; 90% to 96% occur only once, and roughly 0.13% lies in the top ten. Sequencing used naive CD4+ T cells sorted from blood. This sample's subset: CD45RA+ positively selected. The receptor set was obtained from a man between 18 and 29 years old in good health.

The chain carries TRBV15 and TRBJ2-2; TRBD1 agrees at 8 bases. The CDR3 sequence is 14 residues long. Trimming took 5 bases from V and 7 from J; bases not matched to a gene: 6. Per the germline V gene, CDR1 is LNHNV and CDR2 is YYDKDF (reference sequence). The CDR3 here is CATSLRGQSGELFF. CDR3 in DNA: TGTGCCACCAGCCTCAGGGGGCAAAGCGGGGAGCTGTTTTTT.

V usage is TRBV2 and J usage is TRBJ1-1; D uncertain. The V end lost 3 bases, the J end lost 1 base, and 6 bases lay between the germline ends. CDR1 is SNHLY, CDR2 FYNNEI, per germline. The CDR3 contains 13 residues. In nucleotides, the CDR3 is TGTGCCAGCAGTGACGTTGGGAACACTGAAGCTTTCTTT. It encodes CASSDVGNTEAFF.

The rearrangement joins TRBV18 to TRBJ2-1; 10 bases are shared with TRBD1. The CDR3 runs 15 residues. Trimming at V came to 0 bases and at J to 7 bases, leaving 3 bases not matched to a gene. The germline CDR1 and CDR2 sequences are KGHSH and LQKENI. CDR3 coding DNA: TGTGCCAGCTCACCACCGGGACAGGGGATGAATGAGCAGTTCTTC. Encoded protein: CASSPPGQGMNEQFF.

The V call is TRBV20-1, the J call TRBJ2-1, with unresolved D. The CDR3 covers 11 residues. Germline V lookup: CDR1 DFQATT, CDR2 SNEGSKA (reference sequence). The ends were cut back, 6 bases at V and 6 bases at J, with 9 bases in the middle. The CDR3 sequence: CSAPSLNEQFF. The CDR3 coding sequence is TGCAGTGCCCCCTCCCTCAATGAGCAGTTCTTC.

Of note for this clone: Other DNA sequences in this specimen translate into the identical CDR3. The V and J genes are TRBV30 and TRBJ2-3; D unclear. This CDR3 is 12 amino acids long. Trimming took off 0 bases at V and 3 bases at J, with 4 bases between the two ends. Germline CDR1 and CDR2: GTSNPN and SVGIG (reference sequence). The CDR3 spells CAWSVLTDTQYF. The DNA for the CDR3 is TGTGCCTGGAGTGTACTTACAGATACGCAGTATTTT.

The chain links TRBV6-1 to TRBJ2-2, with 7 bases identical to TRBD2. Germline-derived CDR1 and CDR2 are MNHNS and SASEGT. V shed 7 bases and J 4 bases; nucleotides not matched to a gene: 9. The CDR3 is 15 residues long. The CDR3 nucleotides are TGTGCCAGCACCTCAACTAGCGCGGGCACCGGGGAGCTGTTTTTT. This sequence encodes CASTSTSAGTGELFF.

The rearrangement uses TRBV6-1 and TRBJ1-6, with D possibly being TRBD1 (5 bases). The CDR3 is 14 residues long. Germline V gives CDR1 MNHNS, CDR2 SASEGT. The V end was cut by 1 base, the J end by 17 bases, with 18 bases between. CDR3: CASSEEGGTASIHF. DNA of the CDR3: TGTGCCAGCAGTGAAGAGGGTGGGACGGCGTCTATCCACTTT.

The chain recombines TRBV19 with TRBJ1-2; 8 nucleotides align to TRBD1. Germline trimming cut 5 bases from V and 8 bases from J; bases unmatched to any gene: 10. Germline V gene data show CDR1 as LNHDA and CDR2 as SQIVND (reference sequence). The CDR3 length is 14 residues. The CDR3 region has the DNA TGTGCCAGTAGTTTGGGACAGGCAGATTCGGGCTACACCTTC. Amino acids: CASSLGQADSGYTF.

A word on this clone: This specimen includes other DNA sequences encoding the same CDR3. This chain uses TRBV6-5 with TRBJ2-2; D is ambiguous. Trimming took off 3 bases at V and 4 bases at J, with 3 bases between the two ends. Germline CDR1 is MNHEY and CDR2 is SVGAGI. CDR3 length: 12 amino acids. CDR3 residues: CASSYTTGELFF. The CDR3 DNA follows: TGTGCCAGCAGTTATACCACCGGGGAGCTGTTTTTT.

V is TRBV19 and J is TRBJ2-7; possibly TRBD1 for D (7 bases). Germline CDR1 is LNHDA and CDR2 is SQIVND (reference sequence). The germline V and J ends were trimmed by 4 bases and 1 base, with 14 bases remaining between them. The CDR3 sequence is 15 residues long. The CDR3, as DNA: TGTGCCAGTAGTAGCGGGACAGTTCTTTCCTACGAGCAGTACTTC. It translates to CASSSGTVLSYEQYF.